Each of the 20 T cell receptor beta chains below was sequenced from the same sample in a study of tumor-infiltrating lymphocytes in localized non-small cell lung cancer. TCRdb keeps only in-frame clones here, not all; method: immunoSEQ multiplex PCR. This sample has 9,500 to 15,000 clones; approximately 80% occur once, and the top ten carry around 13%. The sequencing sample was made of lung tumor tissue. The receptors originated from a human donor with non-small cell lung cancer.

In its sample, this clone was seen a few times. J is TRBJ1-4 and V is TRBV28, with unresolved D. V lost 2 bases and J 7 bases, leaving 2 bases between the germline ends. Germline V gene lookup returns CDR1 MDHEN and CDR2 SYDVKM. CDR3 length equals 11 residues. CDR3 nucleotide sequence: TGTGCCAGCAGTTTAAGTGAAAAACTGTTTTTT. Protein: CASSLSEKLFF.

There are a few counts of this clone. The rearrangement uses TRBV10-3 and TRBJ1-5, with D maybe TRBD1 (5 bases). The germline CDR1 and CDR2 sequences are ENHRY and SYGVKD. V was clipped by 2 bases and J by 3 bases, with 11 bases between them. The CDR3 covers 15 residues. CDR3 sequence (DNA): TGTGCCATCAGTGAGGGATCAGGGCTCAATCAGCCCCAGCATTTT. This translates into CAISEGSGLNQPQHF.

V usage is TRBV5-4 and J usage is TRBJ2-5, with 10 bases identical to TRBD2. The V gene's germline CDR1 is SGHNT and CDR2 YYREEE (reference sequence). The CDR3 sequence is 15 residues long. With 4 bases clipped from V and 0 bases from J, the junction kept 3 bases outside the gene matches. The chain's CDR3 is CASSRSGGYQETQYF. For the CDR3, the DNA is TGTGCCAGCAGCCGTAGCGGGGGGTACCAAGAGACCCAGTACTTC. The full variable domain, with the rest looked up from reference TRBV5-4 and TRBJ2-5, is ETGVTQSPTHLIKTRGQQVTLRCSSQSGHNTVSWYQQALGQGPQFIFQYYREEENGRGNFPPRFSGLQFPNYSSELNVNALELDDSALYLCASSRSGGYQETQYFGPGTRLLVL.

Relative to its sample, this clone is large. This same CDR3 is encoded by further DNA sequences in the sample. The chain recombines TRBV25-1 with TRBJ1-6, with D possibly TRBD1 on 5 matching bases. The germline V and J ends were trimmed by 3 bases and 7 bases, with 7 bases remaining between them. This CDR3 region has 13 residues. CDR1 and CDR2 from the germline V gene are MGHDK and SYGVNS. The CDR3 DNA reads as TGTGCCAGCAGTGAGGGGACCAATTCACCCCTCCACTTT. Its protein product is CASSEGTNSPLHF.

V gene TRBV5-1 combines with J gene TRBJ2-1; 11 nucleotides agree with TRBD1. CDR1 is SGHRS, CDR2 YFSETQ, per germline. V was pared by 5 bases and J by 4 bases, with 5 bases of the junction left unmatched. The CDR3 sequence is 15 residues long. The DNA of the CDR3 is TGCGCCAGCAGTGTAGGGACAGGGGGATACAATGAGCAGTTCTTC. Residues: CASSVGTGGYNEQFF.

The chain uses TRBV5-4 and TRBJ2-7; 7 nucleotides align to TRBD2. Losses at the gene ends were 4 bases for V and 6 bases for J; bases not matched to a gene: 10. The CDR3 loop spans 14 amino acids. CDR1 and CDR2 from the germline V gene are SGHNT and YYREEE (reference sequence). The CDR3 DNA reads TGTGCCAGCAGCCAGGTGGGGGGGTTGAGCGAGCAGTACTTC. Its translation: CASSQVGGLSEQYF.

This chain connects TRBV30 to TRBJ1-2; TRBD1 agrees at 7 bases. CDR3 size: 13 residues. V lost 2 bases and J lost 3; bases outside the gene matches: 3. The germline CDR1 and CDR2 sequences are GTSNPN and SVGIG (reference sequence). The CDR3 DNA sequence: TGTGCCTGGAGTCTTGGACAGGACTATGGCTACACCTTC. Translated: CAWSLGQDYGYTF.

The table lists this clone with a few counts. The CDR3 sequence: CASRRDREVYGYTF. CDR3 DNA: TGTGCCAGCAGGCGGGACAGAGAAGTTTATGGCTACACCTTC. The chain recombines TRBV7-9 with TRBJ1-2; 7 bases align to TRBD1. Germline CDR1 is SEHNR and CDR2 is FQNEAQ (reference sequence). The CDR3 is 14 residues long. V lost 6 bases and J lost 5; bases outside the gene matches: 9. The full variable domain, with the rest looked up from reference TRBV7-9 and TRBJ1-2, is DTGVSQNPRHKITKRGQNVTFRCDPISEHNRLYWYRQTLGQGPEFLTYFQNEAQLEKSRLLSDRFSAERPKGSFSTLEIQRTEQGDSAMYLCASRRDREVYGYTFGSGTRLTVV.

The chain is built from TRBV18 and TRBJ2-5; 9 nucleotides agree with TRBD1. The closer fit of TRBJ2-7 to the DNA end suggests the J call may be wrong. Germline V gene lookup returns CDR1 KGHSH and CDR2 LQKENI. CDR3 length: 15 residues. The CDR3 DNA reads TGTGCCAGCTCACCGGGACAGGGTAGCTCCTACGAGCAGTACTTC. Translated: CASSPGQGSSYEQYF.

The chain recombines TRBV7-6 with TRBJ2-2; tentative D call: TRBD2 (5 bases). The V gene lost 5 bases and the J gene lost 4 bases, with 11 bases spanning the gap. This CDR3 comprises 14 residues. Germline CDR1 is SGHVS and CDR2 is FNYEAQ. CDR3 nucleotides: TGTGCCAGCAGCGTCGGACTGTCCACCGGGGAGCTGTTTTTT. This sequence encodes CASSVGLSTGELFF.

This rearrangement joins TRBV19 to TRBJ2-7; D could derive from TRBD1 or TRBD2 (5 bases each). V was trimmed by 1 base and J by 5 bases, leaving 12 bases between them. The CDR3 length is 14 residues. The germline CDR1 and CDR2 sequences are LNHDA and SQIVND (reference sequence). CDR3 amino acids: CASSIAPRGDEQYF. For the CDR3, the DNA is TGTGCCAGTAGTATAGCCCCGAGGGGTGACGAGCAGTACTTC.

V and J are TRBV10-1 and TRBJ2-7; 11 bases agree with TRBD1. CDR1 WNHNN and CDR2 SYGVQD come from the germline V gene (reference sequence). This CDR3 spans 14 amino acids. V dropped 0 bases and J dropped 5; count of bases not matched to a gene: 0. CDR3: CASSESGQGDEQYF. CDR3 DNA: TGCGCCAGCAGTGAGTCGGGACAGGGGGACGAGCAGTACTTC.

The CDR3 bases are TGTGCCAGTAGCAATGCGAACACCGGGGAGCTGTTTTTT. Its translation: CASSNANTGELFF. The chain recombines TRBV19 with TRBJ2-2; D unclear. Germline values: CDR1 LNHDA, CDR2 SQIVND (reference sequence). Trimming removed 6 bases at V and 0 bases at J, with 5 bases between. The CDR3 spans 13 residues.

This chain links TRBV27 with TRBJ2-2; no clear D gene. CDR1 is MNHEY, CDR2 SMNVEV, per germline (reference sequence). This CDR3 is built from 14 residues. V lost 6 bases to trimming and J lost 7 bases, with 15 bases between them. The CDR3 DNA sequence: TGTGCCAGCAGACCACTTCAAACGGGCGGGGAGCTGTTTTTT. Amino acids: CASRPLQTGGELFF.

The chain employs TRBV7-9 and TRBJ2-5; TRBD2 might be the D (5 bases). The V gene lost 0 bases and the J gene lost 1 base, with 9 bases spanning the gap. In germline, CDR1 is SEHNR, CDR2 FQNEAQ (reference sequence). The CDR3 totals 15 residues. This CDR3 reads CASSLAGRSQETQYF. In DNA, the CDR3 is TGTGCCAGCAGCTTAGCGGGGAGAAGCCAAGAGACCCAGTACTTC.

The genes are TRBV6-1 and TRBJ1-3; no reliable D call. V lost 7 bases, J lost 4 bases, and 14 bases lay in between. The CDR3 length is 14 residues. Germline V gene sequence: CDR1 MNHNS, CDR2 SASEGT. This CDR3 is CASKGLAVGNTIYF. The CDR3 coding sequence is TGTGCCAGCAAAGGACTCGCCGTGGGAAACACCATATATTTT.

The chain combines TRBV7-2 with TRBJ2-5; D remains unclear. Germline CDR1 reads SGHTA; CDR2 reads FQGNSA. Trimming stripped 1 base from V and 2 bases from J, with 5 bases between. This CDR3 is 13 amino acids long. CDR3 loop: CASSLGQQETQYF. Here the CDR3 DNA reads TGTGCCAGCAGCTTAGGGCAGCAAGAGACCCAGTACTTC.

This clone has only one observation. This chain joins TRBV11-2 and TRBJ1-2; D is possibly TRBD1 (6 bases). V was cut by 1 base and J by 1 base, with 13 bases left in between. This CDR3 comprises 16 residues. Germline V CDR1 and CDR2: SGHAT, FQNNGV. The CDR3 DNA reads as TGTGCCAGCAGCTTAGGGCCAGGGGCGAATAACTATGGCTACACCTTC. Translation: CASSLGPGANNYGYTF.

The rearrangement uses TRBV2 and TRBJ1-6, with D uncertain. CDR3 length: 13 amino acids. The V end lost 3 bases, the J end lost 4 bases, and 4 bases lay between the germline ends. Germline-derived CDR1 and CDR2 are SNHLY and FYNNEI. Here the CDR3 reads CASSDAYNSPLHF. CDR3 coding DNA: TGTGCCAGCAGTGACGCATATAATTCACCCCTCCACTTT.

The genes are TRBV4-3 and TRBJ2-1; possibly TRBD2 for D (5 bases). Germline values: CDR1 LGHNA, CDR2 YSLEER. This CDR3 is 19 amino acids long. The ends were cut back, 0 bases at V and 4 bases at J, with 22 bases in the middle. The CDR3 DNA is TGCGCCAGCAGCCAAGATTTCGGGCTGTCTAGCCGATTTTACAATGAGCAGTTCTTC. Protein: CASSQDFGLSSRFYNEQFF.